This TCR beta chain was captured by sequencing in a study of T cell clonality in common variable immunodeficiency. General observations from the study: Fewer TCRbeta clones were shared among CVID subjects than controls.

TCRdb's table, derived via immunoSEQ multiplex PCR, lists solely in-frame clones and lacks some. The sample shows 50,000 or so clones, none of them appearing just once. Germline-derived CDR1 and CDR2 are SGHNT and YYREEE (reference sequence). Trimming took 3 bases from V and 1 from J; bases not matched to a gene: 3. This CDR3 has 15 amino acids. This clone appeared many times. No antigen is known for it. The CDR3 end lies 3 residues beyond the end of the read and is filled in from the germline J gene. This TCR was sampled from a person between 18 and 75 years old in good health. The chain joins TRBV5-4 to TRBJ2-2, with 7 bases lining up with TRBD1. Sequencing was done on a sample of peripheral blood mononuclear cells. The CDR3: CASSSGGLNTGELFF. The sequenced part of the CDR3 DNA is TGTGCCAGCAGCTCAGGGGGTCTGAACACCGGGGAG.